Sequencing of this TCR beta chain was carried out in a study of blood T cells in healthy people across ages (dated by TCRdb to between 2014 and 2017). At the level of the whole study: In model experiments, roughly one uniquely barcoded TCR beta cDNA molecule per two T cells was captured by template switching. Age-related changes in TCR beta repertoire diversity were measured in the study by deep sequencing normalized with unique cDNA molecular identifiers. Donors were grouped into four age groups: young (average roughly 15 years), middle-aged (about 40), aged (around 56) and long-lived (around 80). Using the same blood draw, the study looked at two additional independent replicas of 1 million unique cDNA reads for two donors, one aged 18 to 30 and the other aged 80 or older.

Remarks on this clonotype: Its antigen specificity is not known. The sample holds no much larger clone one base away, and base qualities are not on file.

Library preparation was by 5' RACE. Sequencing was carried out with an Illumina HiSeq 2500. A second roughly 7 to 12 cycle PCR used a sample-barcoded 5' primer and a J-beta primer mix. Each TCR beta cDNA molecule received a unique molecular identifier from a template-switch 5' adaptor carrying 12 random nucleotides. Each sample yielded at least 2.5 million CDR3-containing paired-end reads. First-strand cDNA was synthesized from all RNA with the Mint cDNA synthesis kit, primed by a TRBC-specific oligonucleotide. After uracil-DNA glycosylase treatment, a first 18-cycle PCR used universal primers M1SS and BC2_uni_R on all cDNA. Per the source publication's procedure: For normalization, 1 million high-quality reads, each with a distinct molecular identifier, were randomly selected from each sample. Reads with shared molecular identifiers were discarded instead of being binned into consensus sequences. MiTCR, with a Q25 quality threshold and the strictest error-elimination algorithm, was used for CDR3 identification, clonotype clustering and error correction. A nonparametric unseen species model with Euler transformation was used to estimate a lower bound on total TCR beta diversity. TCRdb handled the public reads itself, with Q25 trimming in fastp and clone calling in MiXCR, and kept productive beta chains. CDR3 protein duplicates are merged, each entry listing the most common genes and DNA. These V and J calls originate from TCRdb's pipeline instead of the authors' own analysis. The sample table shows under 1,100,000 distinct CDR3 sequences, and around 25% are seen once. The ten most abundant clones make up around 0.75% of the sample.

V was cut back by 5 bases and J by 0 bases, leaving a gap of 12 bases between them. CDR1 and CDR2 are read off the germline V gene (reference sequence) as DFQATT and SNEGSKA. Counted from cysteine to phenylalanine, this CDR3 has 14 amino acids. CDR3 DNA only is kept here, 42 bases in frame from base 1. The donors were 40 or so Caucasian individuals from Russia, aged roughly 6 to 90 years, who were systemically healthy. Approximately 9.3 milliliters of peripheral blood were drawn from each donor into EDTA-treated Vacutainer tubes. Ficoll-Paque density-gradient centrifugation was used to isolate PBMCs, with at least 6 million obtained per sample. Total RNA, at least 6 micrograms per sample, was extracted from PBMCs with Trizol reagent. For every donor, an aliquot of PBMCs went through flow cytometry to measure the percentages of naive CD45RAhigh/CD27high T cells. Study-wide findings and limitations: The CMV infection status of donors was not known, potentially confounding age-related changes in expanded clonotypes. Since profiling was done on bulk unsorted PBMCs, naive and antigen-experienced compartments could not be conclusively compared. Estimates of total diversity from one million sequenced T cells were regarded as lower bounds and underestimates. As age increased, observed TCR beta diversity per million T cells dropped in a roughly linear way, and a significant reduction was already evident by age around 41. The long-lived group showed more naive CD4+ T cells, fewer expanded clones and increased TCR diversity than the aged group, suggesting age selection. There was a strong correlation between observed TCR beta diversity and the percentage of naive T cells measured by flow cytometry.

This same sample was also part of a study on T cells of mothers and their children. The second source states: The donors were nine systemically healthy Caucasian individuals, made up of three mothers and their six children. cDNA synthesis used all of the extracted RNA, with around 1.6 ug of RNA in each 15 ul reaction. In the second PCR, sample barcodes and 2-4 random nucleotides were introduced via the M1S primer. More than 8 million TCR beta CDR3 reads were obtained from each mother, and about 3 million reads were obtained from each child. Thymic selection shapes the output of TCR recombination in a similar way in related and unrelated pairs, and inherited differences have a minor effect. Normalized repertoire overlap was always slightly but never significantly higher in related than unrelated mother-child pairs. No persistent microchimeric T cell clones were detected, at a sensitivity of around 97 clones per million clonotypes. To look for features that set related mother-child pairs apart from unrelated individuals, the researchers ran deep NGS to compare the TCR beta repertoires of mothers and children. The mean age was around 40 +/- 4 years for the mothers and around 11 +/- 4 years for the children. Libraries were sequenced on Illumina HiSeq 2000 with 100+100 nt paired-end reads after adapter ligation with NEBNext reagents. To avoid cross-contamination, the mother libraries and the child libraries were prepared a month apart and sequenced in separate runs. Between about 500,000 and 2,100,000 distinct TCR beta clonotypes were identified per donor. Naive TCR beta clonotypes were estimated from low-frequency clonotypes matched to each donor's FACS-determined naive share, without sorting.

The clonotype was recovered from a girl aged 2-15 years in good health. Material for sequencing was blood. The rearrangement combines TRBV20-1 with TRBJ2-3, with the D gene not clear enough to name. Here the CDR3 is given as CSAWGLDSTDTQYF. The nucleotide sequence reads as follows: TGCAGTGCTTGGGGTTTGGATAGCACAGATACGCAGTATTTT.